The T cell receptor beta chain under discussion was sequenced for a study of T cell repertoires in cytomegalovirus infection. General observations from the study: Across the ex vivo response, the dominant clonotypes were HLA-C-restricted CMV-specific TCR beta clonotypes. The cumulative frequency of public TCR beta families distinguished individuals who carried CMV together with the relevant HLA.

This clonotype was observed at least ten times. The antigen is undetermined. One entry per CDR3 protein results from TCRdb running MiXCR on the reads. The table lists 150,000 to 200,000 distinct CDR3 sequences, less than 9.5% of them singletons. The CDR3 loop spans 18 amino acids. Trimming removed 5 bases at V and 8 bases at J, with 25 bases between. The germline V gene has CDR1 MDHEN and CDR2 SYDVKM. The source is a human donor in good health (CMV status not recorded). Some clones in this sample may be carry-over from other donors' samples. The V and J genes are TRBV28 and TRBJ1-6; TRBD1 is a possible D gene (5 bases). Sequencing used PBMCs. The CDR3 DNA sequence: TGTGCCAGCAGTCCCCTCCGCCGCGCAGTGAGGGGTGATTCACCCCTCCACTTT. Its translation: CASSPLRRAVRGDSPLHF.